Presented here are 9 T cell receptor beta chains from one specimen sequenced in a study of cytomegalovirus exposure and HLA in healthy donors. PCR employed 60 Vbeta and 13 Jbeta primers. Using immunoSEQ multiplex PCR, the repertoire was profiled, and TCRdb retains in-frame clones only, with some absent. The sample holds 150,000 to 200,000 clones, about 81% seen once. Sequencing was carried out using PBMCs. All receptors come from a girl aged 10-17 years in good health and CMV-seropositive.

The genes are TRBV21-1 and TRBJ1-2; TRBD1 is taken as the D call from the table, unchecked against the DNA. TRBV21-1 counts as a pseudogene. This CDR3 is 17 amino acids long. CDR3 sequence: CASSKEDRASYNYGYTF. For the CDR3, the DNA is TGTGCCAGCAGCAAAGAAGACAGGGCTTCTTATAACTATGGCTACACCTTC.

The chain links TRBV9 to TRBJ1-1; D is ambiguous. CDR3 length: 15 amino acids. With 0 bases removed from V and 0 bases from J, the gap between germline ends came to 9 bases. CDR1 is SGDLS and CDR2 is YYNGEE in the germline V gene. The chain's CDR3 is CASSVVPSMNTEAFF. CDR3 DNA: TGTGCCAGCAGCGTAGTGCCGAGCATGAACACTGAAGCTTTCTTT.

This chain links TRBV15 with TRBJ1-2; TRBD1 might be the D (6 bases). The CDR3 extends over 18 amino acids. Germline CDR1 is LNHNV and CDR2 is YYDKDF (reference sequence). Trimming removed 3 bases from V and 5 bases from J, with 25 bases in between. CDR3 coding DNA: TGTGCCACCAGCAGCCCTTACTTTGCCCGGGACACACGTTATGGCTACACCTTC. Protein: CATSSPYFARDTRYGYTF.

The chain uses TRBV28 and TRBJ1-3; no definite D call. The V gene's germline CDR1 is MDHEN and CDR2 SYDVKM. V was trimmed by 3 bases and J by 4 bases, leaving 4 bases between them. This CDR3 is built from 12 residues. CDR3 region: CASSFLGNTIYF. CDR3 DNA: TGTGCCAGCAGTTTTTTAGGAAACACCATATATTTT.

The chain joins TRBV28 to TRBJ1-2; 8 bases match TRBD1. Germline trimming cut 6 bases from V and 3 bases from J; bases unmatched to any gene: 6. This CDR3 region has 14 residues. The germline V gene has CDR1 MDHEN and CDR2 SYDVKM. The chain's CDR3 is CASSSGGSDYGYTF. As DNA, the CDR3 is TGTGCCAGCAGCTCAGGGGGCTCGGACTATGGCTACACCTTC.

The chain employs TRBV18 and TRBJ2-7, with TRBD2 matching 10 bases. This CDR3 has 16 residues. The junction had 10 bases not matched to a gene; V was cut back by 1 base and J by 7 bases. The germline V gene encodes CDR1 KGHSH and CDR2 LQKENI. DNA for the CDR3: TGTGCCAGCTCACCACTCGCAGCGGGAGGGGGTTTTGAGCAGTACTTC. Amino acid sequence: CASSPLAAGGGFEQYF.

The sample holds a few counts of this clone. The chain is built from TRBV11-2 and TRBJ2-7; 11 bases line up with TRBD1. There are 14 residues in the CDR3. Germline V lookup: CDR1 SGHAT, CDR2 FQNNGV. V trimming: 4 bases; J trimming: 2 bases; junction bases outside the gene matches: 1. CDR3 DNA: TGTGCCAGCAGCTGGGACAGGGGGGCCTACGAGCAGTACTTC. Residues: CASSWDRGAYEQYF.

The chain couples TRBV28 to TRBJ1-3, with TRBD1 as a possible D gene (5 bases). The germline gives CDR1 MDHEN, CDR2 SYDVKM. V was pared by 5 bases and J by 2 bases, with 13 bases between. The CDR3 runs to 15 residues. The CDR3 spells CASSTLGGTGNTIYF. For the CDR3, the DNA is TGTGCCAGCAGTACCCTGGGGGGGACTGGAAACACCATATATTTT.

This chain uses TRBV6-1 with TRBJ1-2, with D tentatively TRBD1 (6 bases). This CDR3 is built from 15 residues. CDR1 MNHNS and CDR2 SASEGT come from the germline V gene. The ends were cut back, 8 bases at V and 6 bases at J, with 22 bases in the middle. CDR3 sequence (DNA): TGTGCCAGCCGAGCCGTTGACAGGCCCCTGAATGGCTACACCTTC. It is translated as CASRAVDRPLNGYTF.